This T cell receptor (beta chain) was observed in a study of blood T cell repertoires in COVID-19. Germline V gene lookup returns CDR1 MGHRA and CDR2 YSYEKL. The CDR3 contains 17 residues. Trimming removed 0 bases from V and 0 bases from J, with 14 bases in between. Using immunoSEQ multiplex PCR, the repertoire was profiled, and TCRdb retains in-frame clones only, with some absent. The data hold 250,000 to 300,000 clones, with around 80% observed a single time. This clonotype was sampled from a man aged 25-45 years with acute COVID-19. Sequencing input: PBMCs or T cells enriched from blood (not recorded which). The J gene is TRBJ1-1, the V gene TRBV4-1; no clear D. The CDR3 nucleotides read TGCGCCAGCAGCCAAGAACAGTTCGAAAGATTGAACACTGAAGCTTTCTTT. Residues: CASSQEQFERLNTEAFF.